Listed below are T cell receptor beta chains from one sample, sequenced in a study of T cell repertoires in cytomegalovirus infection. No antigen is known for these receptors. One entry per CDR3 protein, called by TCRdb with MiXCR from the reads. The sample lists more than 300,000 distinct CDR3 sequences; nearly 35% were seen once. Sequencing used cultured PBMCs, obtained from culture after CMV antigen stimulation. These receptors came from a human donor in good health (CMV status not recorded). Some clones in this sample may be carry-over from other donors' samples. Each CDR3 is given with its conserved first and last residue. D genes are given only for firm matches. The size entry is marked missing in some rows and otherwise reads once, few, many or a size class.

v_call	d_call	j_call	clone_size	cdr3_aa	cdr3_nt
TRBV7-8	TRBD2	TRBJ2-5	medium-sized	CASSPGTSGRAQETQYF	TGTGCCAGCAGCCCTGGGACTAGCGGGAGGGCCCAGGAGACCCAGTACTTC
TRBV7-2	.	TRBJ2-3	many	CASSLDGAGFTDTQYF	TGTGCCAGCAGCTTAGATGGGGCCGGATTCACAGATACGCAGTATTTT
TRBV2	TRBD1	TRBJ1-1	.	CAGLGGGSGTEAFF	TGTGCCGGACTAGGAGGGGGCAGTGGCACTGAAGCTTTCTTT
TRBV6-6	.	TRBJ1-1	.	CASSRDLPEAFF	TGTGCCAGCAGTCGGGACCTCCCTGAAGCTTTCTTT
TRBV7-6	.	TRBJ2-1	.	CASSHQDFAYNEQFF	TGTGCTAGCAGTCACCAGGATTTCGCCTACAATGAGCAGTTCTTC
TRBV5-5	.	TRBJ2-3	few	CASSLRGDSDTQYF	TGTGCCAGCAGCTTGCGCGGAGACTCAGATACGCAGTATTTT
TRBV10-2	.	TRBJ1-3	.	CASSESLIGNTIYF	TGCGCCAGCAGTGAGTCTCTAATTGGAAACACCATATATTTT
TRBV6-2/TRBV6-3	TRBD2	TRBJ2-1	few	CASRVGLAYNEQFF	TGTGCCAGCAGGGTGGGACTAGCGTACAATGAGCAGTTCTTC
TRBV5-6	.	TRBJ1-1	few	CASSWRGSRVNTEAFF	TGTGCCAGCAGCTGGAGGGGGAGCAGGGTGAACACTGAAGCTTTCTTT
TRBV7-2	.	TRBJ2-5	many	CASSSYKETQYF	TGTGCCAGCAGCTCCTATAAAGAGACCCAGTACTTC
TRBV11-2	TRBD1	TRBJ1-1	few	CASSVSGTGDTEAFF	TGTGCCAGCAGCGTATCCGGGACAGGGGACACTGAAGCTTTCTTT
TRBV7-6	.	TRBJ1-2	once	CASSKRTDDYGYTF	TGTGCCAGCAGCAAGAGGACAGACGATTATGGCTACACCTTC
TRBV11-3	.	TRBJ1-1	once	CASSGRGVGTEAFF	TGTGCCAGCAGTGGGAGGGGGGTGGGAACTGAAGCTTTCTTT
TRBV4-3	.	TRBJ1-2	.	CASSQAISQAEGGYTF	TGCGCCAGCAGCCAAGCCATTTCACAGGCGGAGGGTGGCTACACCTTC
TRBV11-2	.	TRBJ2-2	few	CASSLSAVANTGELFF	TGTGCCAGCAGCCTTTCCGCGGTCGCGAACACCGGGGAGCTGTTTTTT
TRBV7-4	TRBD2	TRBJ2-2	.	CASSSEREQATGELFF	TGTGCCAGCAGCTCCGAGCGGGAGCAAGCCACCGGGGAGCTGTTTTTT
TRBV5-8	.	TRBJ1-1	few	CASSLAVRPTKNTEAFF	TGTGCCAGCAGCTTGGCGGTTCGGCCTACCAAGAACACTGAAGCTTTCTTT
TRBV6-1	.	TRBJ1-5	few	CASSARGKGRHQPQHF	TGTGCCAGCAGTGCCCGGGGAAAGGGGCGACATCAGCCCCAGCATTTT
TRBV20-1	TRBD2	TRBJ2-4	few	CSAPPGLAGAKNIQYF	TGCAGTGCTCCGCCCGGGCTAGCGGGAGCTAAAAACATTCAGTACTTC
TRBV4-3	.	TRBJ2-5	.	CASSQGGQSETQYF	TGCGCCAGCAGCCAGGGGGGACAGTCGGAGACCCAGTACTTC
TRBV28	.	TRBJ1-5	.	CASSITGPNQPQHF	TGTGCCAGCAGTATTACAGGCCCCAATCAGCCCCAGCATTTT
TRBV12-3/TRBV12-4	.	TRBJ1-2	few	CASSSSAGVDYGYTF	TGTGCCAGCAGTTCCAGCGCAGGGGTCGACTATGGCTACACCTTC
TRBV12-3/TRBV12-4	TRBD1	TRBJ2-5	.	CASSIGTGRETQYF	TGTGCCAGCAGTATCGGGACAGGGCGAGAGACCCAGTACTTC
TRBV28	.	TRBJ2-3	.	CASSLTGSGTDTQYF	TGTGCCAGCAGTTTAACGGGAAGCGGGACAGATACGCAGTATTTT
TRBV4-3	.	TRBJ2-3	few	CASSQGLPAQGITDTQYF	TGCGCCAGCAGCCAAGGACTCCCCGCGCAAGGGATTACAGATACGCAGTATTTT
TRBV6-5	TRBD1	TRBJ2-1	.	CASSYPRTGGTYNEQFF	TGTGCCAGCAGTTACCCTCGGACAGGGGGCACCTACAATGAGCAGTTCTTC
TRBV7-2	TRBD2	TRBJ2-1	medium-sized	CASSPTSGRDQSSYNEQFF	TGTGCCAGCAGCCCCACTAGCGGGAGGGATCAGAGCTCCTACAATGAGCAGTTCTTC
TRBV20-1	.	TRBJ2-4	.	CSAREQLDLAKNIQYF	TGCAGTGCTAGAGAACAACTAGACCTAGCCAAAAACATTCAGTACTTC
TRBV12-3/TRBV12-4	.	TRBJ1-2	few	CASRIQGGYGYTF	TGTGCCAGCAGGATACAGGGCGGGTATGGCTACACCTTC
TRBV20-1	.	TRBJ2-3	once	CSASADGSLTGTSTDTQYF	TGCAGTGCTAGTGCTGATGGGTCCCTTACAGGGACGAGCACAGATACGCAGTATTTT
TRBV6-2/TRBV6-3	TRBD2	TRBJ2-1	.	CASISLGRREKDNEQFF	TGTGCCAGCATATCTCTCGGTCGGCGGGAGAAGGACAATGAGCAGTTCTTC
TRBV6-2/TRBV6-3	TRBD2	TRBJ2-1	.	CASSYSGLAGGGEQFF	TGTGCCAGCAGTTACTCAGGACTAGCGGGAGGGGGTGAGCAGTTCTTC
TRBV20-1	TRBD2	TRBJ2-3	.	CSARSTSVTDTQYF	TGCAGTGCTAGGTCGACTAGCGTAACAGATACGCAGTATTTT
TRBV20-1	.	TRBJ1-5	.	CSARDPLAAGSSNQPQHF	TGCAGTGCTAGAGACCCCCTAGCAGCTGGGAGTAGCAATCAGCCCCAGCATTTT
TRBV5-1	TRBD1	TRBJ2-6	.	CASSLRGQGRDVLTF	TGCGCCAGCAGCTTGAGGGGACAGGGCCGAGACGTCCTGACTTTC
TRBV7-2	TRBD1	TRBJ1-5	few	CASSPRGRQPQHF	TGTGCCAGCAGCCCAAGGGGGCGTCAGCCCCAGCATTTT
TRBV28	.	TRBJ2-7	few	CATIEAGVLGYEQYF	TGTGCCACCATCGAAGCGGGCGTTCTTGGGTACGAGCAGTACTTC
TRBV7-2	TRBD1	TRBJ2-7	.	CASSEGQASSYEQYF	TGTGCCAGCAGCGAGGGACAGGCCAGCTCCTACGAGCAGTACTTC
TRBV7-2	TRBD2	TRBJ2-3	many	CASSLAGKAGEGTDTQYF	TGTGCCAGCAGCTTAGCCGGCAAAGCGGGAGAGGGCACAGATACGCAGTATTTT
TRBV7-8	.	TRBJ1-5	many	CASSLLSGNQPQHF	TGTGCCAGCAGCCTATTAAGCGGCAATCAGCCCCAGCATTTT
TRBV4-1	.	TRBJ1-4	.	CASSQGRGGDEKLFF	TGCGCCAGCAGCCAAGGCCGGGGGGGAGATGAAAAACTGTTTTTT
TRBV24-1	.	TRBJ2-2	.	CATSETRRDGELFF	TGTGCCACCAGTGAAACTAGACGGGACGGGGAGCTGTTTTTT
TRBV7-2	.	TRBJ2-1	many	CASSETSSSYNEQFF	TGTGCCAGCAGCGAGACTTCCAGCTCCTACAATGAGCAGTTCTTC